Listed below are T cell receptor beta chains from one sample, sequenced in a study of blood T cell repertoires in COVID-19. Method: immunoSEQ multiplex PCR; TCRdb's copy keeps in-frame clones and lacks some. The sample has about 310,000 clones, 89% seen once. What was sequenced was PBMCs or T cells enriched from blood (not recorded which). The receptors were gathered from a woman between 35 and 50 years old who had recovered from COVID-19. CDR3s include the opening cysteine and the closing phenylalanine or tryptophan. The D gene is left open where the match is weak. Not all rows give a size; the values are once, few, many and, for expanded clones, a class.

abundance,v_gene,j_gene,d_gene,CDR3nt,CDR3aa
-,TRBV5-1,TRBJ2-7,-,TGCGCCAGCAGCTCTAGCCTTCCACAGGGTTCCGAGCAGTACTTC,CASSSSLPQGSEQYF
-,TRBV10-3,TRBJ2-6,-,TGTGCCATCAGTGACCCTTCGACAGGCGTGAGCTCTGGGGCCAACGTCCTGACTTTC,CAISDPSTGVSSGANVLTF
-,TRBV7-2,TRBJ2-2,-,TGTGCCAGCAGCACCAGGGCGGACCCGAACACCGGGGAGCTGTTTTTT,CASSTRADPNTGELFF
-,TRBV7-9,TRBJ1-1,-,TGTGCCAGCAGCCTATCAGGGGTAGACACTGAAGCTTTCTTT,CASSLSGVDTEAFF
-,TRBV2,TRBJ1-1,-,TGTGCCAGCAGTCGCACGGGGGTTGAAGCTTTCTTT,CASSRTGVEAFF
few,TRBV30,TRBJ1-1,-,TGTGCCGGGAGACAGCAGAACACTGAAGCTTTCTTT,CAGRQQNTEAFF
-,TRBV5-1,TRBJ2-7,TRBD1,TGCGCCAGCAGCCCGGAGGGGACAGGGGGCTGGGAGCAGTACTTC,CASSPEGTGGWEQYF
-,TRBV28,TRBJ2-7,TRBD2,TGTGCCAGCAGTTTGGTTACGGTTAGCGGGAAGGGCGAGCAGTACTTC,CASSLVTVSGKGEQYF
-,TRBV6-6,TRBJ2-7,TRBD2,TGTGCCAGCAGTTACTCAGCGGGAGCGGGCGAGCAGTACTTC,CASSYSAGAGEQYF
-,TRBV9,TRBJ2-7,-,TGTGCCAGCAGCTTAAGCCGATTAGACGAGCAGTACTTC,CASSLSRLDEQYF
-,TRBV7-3,TRBJ2-3,-,TGTGCCAGCAGCTCCGGACTCGTCACAGATACGCAGTATTTT,CASSSGLVTDTQYF
-,TRBV9,TRBJ1-1,-,TGTGCCAGCAGCGTAGCGCTAGGACAATCGGCCGGAACTGAAGCTTTCTTT,CASSVALGQSAGTEAFF
-,TRBV2,TRBJ2-7,-,TGTGCCAGCCGGGAGACCTCCTACGAGCAGTACTTC,CASRETSYEQYF
-,TRBV19,TRBJ1-3,-,TGTGCCAGTAGTGCCGACTGGTCTGGAAACACCATATATTTT,CASSADWSGNTIYF
-,TRBV6-6,TRBJ2-5,-,TGTGCCAGCAGTTCCACTAGTGGCGAGACCCAGTACTTC,CASSSTSGETQYF
once,TRBV5-1,TRBJ2-7,-,TGCGCCAGCAGCTCCTTTAGTTACGAGCAGTACTTC,CASSSFSYEQYF
-,TRBV9,TRBJ2-5,TRBD1,TGTGCCAGCAGCGCCCAGGGGGAGAGGTACCAAGAGACCCAGTACTTC,CASSAQGERYQETQYF
-,TRBV30,TRBJ1-2,-,TGTGCCTGCAGACCTCACAGGAGGGATAACTATGGCTACACCTTC,CACRPHRRDNYGYTF
-,TRBV11-3,TRBJ2-3,TRBD1,TGTGCCAGCAGCCCGGGACAGGGCACAGATACGCAGTATTTT,CASSPGQGTDTQYF